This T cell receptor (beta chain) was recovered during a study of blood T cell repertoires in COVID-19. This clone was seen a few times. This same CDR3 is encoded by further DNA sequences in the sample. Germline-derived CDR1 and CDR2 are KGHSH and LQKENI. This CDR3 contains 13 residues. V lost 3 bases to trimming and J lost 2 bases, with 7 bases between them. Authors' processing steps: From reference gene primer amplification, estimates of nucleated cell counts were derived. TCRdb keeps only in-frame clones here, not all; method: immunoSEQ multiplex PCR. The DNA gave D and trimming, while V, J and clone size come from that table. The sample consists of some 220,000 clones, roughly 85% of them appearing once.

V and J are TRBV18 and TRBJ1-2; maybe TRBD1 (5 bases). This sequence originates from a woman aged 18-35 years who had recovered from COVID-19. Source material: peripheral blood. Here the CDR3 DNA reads TGTGCCAGCTCACCCGACAGCAACTATGGCTACACCTTC. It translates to CASSPDSNYGYTF.